The 14 T cell receptor beta chains presented below share a single source sample, sequenced in a study of CD8+ T cells in alopecia areata. Sequencing used cDNA as its template, made by extracting RNA and reverse transcribing it. Some clones are missing from TCRdb's copy, which holds only in-frame ones; the method was immunoSEQ multiplex PCR. The sample shows 150,000 to 200,000 clones, around 57% of them seen only once. Input material: CD4+ T cells sorted from blood. These receptors were collected from a human donor in good health.

The chain carries TRBV28 and TRBJ1-2; D gene ambiguous. Trimming removed 1 base from V and 6 bases from J, with 12 bases in between. CDR3 length: 14 amino acids. Germline-derived CDR1 and CDR2 are MDHEN and SYDVKM. CDR3 nucleotides: TGTGCCAGCAGTTTATTCTCCACACCCCATGGCTACACCTTC. It is translated as CASSLFSTPHGYTF.

Only one count was recorded for this clone. The chain joins TRBV29-1 to TRBJ1-2; no clear D. The germline gives CDR1 SQVTM, CDR2 ANQGSEA. Trimming took 2 bases from V and 8 from J, leaving 12 bases between them. The CDR3 spans 12 residues. CDR3 coding DNA: TGCAGCGTTGAAACCAGCCTCTGGGGCTACACCTTC. The encoded protein is CSVETSLWGYTF.

The rearrangement uses TRBV5-1 and TRBJ2-1; D might be TRBD1 or TRBD2, each matching 5 bases. Between the trimmed V and J ends, which lost 0 bases and 9 bases, there was a span of 13 bases. CDR3 length equals 14 residues. Per germline, CDR1 SGHRS and CDR2 YFSETQ. The DNA of the CDR3 is TGCGCCAGCAGCTTGGGAGGGACGGGGATTGAGCAGTTCTTC. It specifies CASSLGGTGIEQFF. Drawing the rest from reference TRBV5-1 and TRBJ2-1, the complete variable domain is KAGVTQTPRYLIKTRGQQVTLSCSPISGHRSVSWYQQTPGQGLQFLFEYFSETQRNKGNFPGRFSGRQFSNSRSEMNVSTLELGDSALYLCASSLGGTGIEQFFGPGTRLTVL.

V and J are TRBV2 and TRBJ2-7; 9 bases line up with TRBD1. CDR3 length: 15 amino acids. Trimming took 2 bases from V and 7 from J; bases not matched to a gene: 9. Germline lookup yields CDR1 SNHLY and CDR2 FYNNEI. CDR3 residues: CASSEPGQGSSEQYF. CDR3 bases: TGTGCCAGCAGTGAACCGGGACAGGGATCAAGTGAGCAGTACTTC.

This clone has more than one count but fewer than ten. The chain uses TRBV30 and TRBJ2-1, with 7 bases aligning to TRBD1. Germline CDR1 GTSNPN, CDR2 SVGIG (reference sequence). The junction had 1 base not matched to a gene; V was cut back by 2 bases and J by 9 bases. The CDR3 runs to 11 residues. CDR3 region: CAWSTGVEQFF. The CDR3 DNA reads TGTGCCTGGAGTACAGGGGTTGAGCAGTTCTTC.

The chain has TRBV13 and TRBJ2-7; 9 positions agree with TRBD1. Trimming removed 3 bases from V and 5 bases from J; junction bases left unmatched: 11. The CDR3 has 16 residues. Germline CDR1 and CDR2: PRHDT and FYEKMQ (reference sequence). The CDR3 DNA reads as TGTGCCAGCAGCTTTGTCCGGGACAGGGATTCCCACGAGCAGTACTTC. Its translation is CASSFVRDRDSHEQYF. Full variable domain (outside the CDR3, taken from reference TRBV13 and TRBJ2-7): AAGVIQSPRHLIKEKRETATLKCYPIPRHDTVYWYQQGPGQDPQFLISFYEKMQSDKGSIPDRFSAQQFSDYHSELNMSSLELGDSALYFCASSFVRDRDSHEQYFGPGTRLTVT.

The chain has TRBV30 and TRBJ2-6; D uncertain. The CDR3 runs 19 residues. The germline CDR1 and CDR2 sequences are GTSNPN and SVGIG (reference sequence). Trimming left V 0 bases short and J 0 bases short, with 18 bases between. CDR3 bases: TGTGCCTGGAGTGTGGTTTTGTCGCTTCCCTTCTCTGGGGCCAACGTCCTGACTTTC. Encoded protein: CAWSVVLSLPFSGANVLTF.

The rearrangement uses TRBV9 and TRBJ2-3, with 7 bases that match TRBD2. With 7 bases clipped from V and 6 bases from J, the junction kept 17 bases outside the gene matches. Germline V gene lookup returns CDR1 SGDLS and CDR2 YYNGEE. The CDR3 totals 16 residues. CDR3 sequence (DNA): TGTGCCAGCGGGCGGACTAGACCTCCCCGGGAGGATACGCAGTATTTT. This codes for CASGRTRPPREDTQYF.

On this clone itself: Germline and junction disagree at one end, which may indicate a read error. J is TRBJ1-1 and V is TRBV11-2; no firm D call. This CDR3 contains 13 residues. Per germline, CDR1 SGHAT and CDR2 FQNNGV. CDR3 nucleotides: TGCGCCAGCAGCTTAGATTACGCGACCCAAGCTTTCTTT. Translating it yields CASSLDYATQAFF. The full variable domain, rest sourced from reference TRBV11-2 and TRBJ1-1, is EAGVAQSPRYKIIEKRQSVAFWCNPISGHATLYWYQQILGQGPKLLIQFQNNGVVDDSQLPKDRFSAERLKGVDSTLKIQPAKLEDSAVYLCASSLDYATQAFFGQGTRLTVV.

This clone was observed once. This chain joins TRBV6-5 and TRBJ2-5; perhaps D is TRBD1 or TRBD2 (5 bases each). The germline V gene encodes CDR1 MNHEY and CDR2 SVGAGI. This CDR3 has 11 amino acids. V was cut by 8 bases and J by 7 bases, with 11 bases left in between. CDR3: CASRSGRTQYF. For the CDR3, the DNA is TGTGCCAGCCGTTCGGGGCGGACCCAGTACTTC.

A few counts support this clone. This sequence joins TRBV27 and TRBJ2-2, with D perhaps TRBD1 or TRBD2 (7 bases each). There are 18 residues in the CDR3. Germline V lookup: CDR1 MNHEY, CDR2 SMNVEV (reference sequence). V lost 7 bases and J 3 bases, leaving 24 bases between the germline ends. The CDR3 loop reads CASTKLLPQGRDTGELFF. The CDR3 DNA reads TGTGCCAGCACCAAGTTATTACCACAGGGGAGGGACACCGGGGAGCTGTTTTTT.

The chain recombines TRBV27 with TRBJ1-1; TRBD1 agrees at 9 bases. Germline CDR1 reads MNHEY; CDR2 reads SMNVEV (reference sequence). This CDR3 region has 15 residues. Trimming cost V 2 bases and J 6 bases; bases outside gene matches: 7. CDR3 residues: CASSLPGQGGPEAFF. As DNA, the CDR3 is TGTGCCAGCAGTTTACCGGGACAGGGAGGCCCTGAAGCTTTCTTT.

In this sample, this clone turned up a few times. V gene TRBV29-1 combines with J gene TRBJ1-2; D remains ambiguous. Trimming shortened V by 5 bases and J by 8 bases, and 15 bases separated the two germline ends. Germline CDR1 and CDR2: SQVTM and ANQGSEA. The CDR3 is 12 amino acids. CDR3 nucleotides: TGCAGCGTTTTTTCTATCGCACTAGGCTACACCTTC. Residues: CSVFSIALGYTF.

The chain recombines TRBV9 with TRBJ2-1; 12 bases line up with TRBD2. The CDR3 sequence is 14 residues long. V was clipped by 4 bases and J by 8 bases; unmatched bases: 4. Germline lookup yields CDR1 SGDLS and CDR2 YYNGEE. CDR3: CASSRRLAGDEQFF. CDR3 in DNA: TGTGCCAGCAGCCGGAGACTAGCGGGAGATGAGCAGTTCTTC.